This TCR beta chain is from a study of shared T cell receptors in the human thymus. Trimming removed 4 bases at V and 0 bases at J, with 11 bases between. The CDR3 contains 15 residues. Germline V gene lookup returns CDR1 SGHAT and CDR2 FQNNGV. Repertoires were generated with immunoSEQ multiplex PCR, while TCRdb's copy carries only in-frame clones and drops some. The data hold 550,000 to 800,000 clones, with around 85% observed a single time. This clone appeared once. These records were also assigned to another study, of human thymus T cells. From that second work: Corrective surgery for congenital heart defects was being performed on the healthy Finnish infants who served as donors. Corrective heart surgery yielded resections, and these provided the thymus tissue. It looked as if thymic and blood repertoires used V and J genes in a biased way. Related research examined unrelated individuals and reported that their thymic repertoires overlapped highly.

This TCR derives from a girl under three years old with a congenital heart defect. The material sequenced was thymocytes. The genes are TRBV11-2 and TRBJ2-3; no clear D gene. CDR3 nucleotides: TGTGCCAGCAGCTCGAGGTATCCTAGCACAGATACGCAGTATTTT. Translation gives CASSSRYPSTDTQYF.